This T cell receptor beta chain was observed in a study of cytomegalovirus exposure and HLA in healthy donors. It was with 60 Vbeta and 13 Jbeta primers that the PCR ran. Original analysis: It was a later analysis that counted 83 million or so unique TCR beta chains, of which approximately 9.9 million were shared. This table comes from immunoSEQ multiplex PCR, and its TCRdb copy is limited to in-frame clones, with some not included. For V, J and clone size, that table is used; D and trimming come from the DNA. The data contain over 70,000 clones, more than 75% of them singletons. Study-wide points: An analysis done earlier found most TCR beta V segments productive about 87% or about 30% of the time. A few CMV-associated chains proved CMV antigen-specific in vitro.

On this clone: Its antigen is currently unknown.

What was sequenced was PBMCs. The source is a man between 18 and 29 years old in good health and CMV-seronegative.

CDR3 DNA: TGTGCCAGCAGCTTAGGGGCAGGGTGGAGAAGGGGAAACACCATATATTTT. Translated, it gives CASSLGAGWRRGNTIYF. V gene TRBV7-8 combines with J gene TRBJ1-3; D may be TRBD1 (5 bases). The CDR3 extends over 17 amino acids. Deletions cut 1 base from V and 4 bases from J, with 17 bases between. From germline, CDR1 is SGHVS and CDR2 FQNEAQ.